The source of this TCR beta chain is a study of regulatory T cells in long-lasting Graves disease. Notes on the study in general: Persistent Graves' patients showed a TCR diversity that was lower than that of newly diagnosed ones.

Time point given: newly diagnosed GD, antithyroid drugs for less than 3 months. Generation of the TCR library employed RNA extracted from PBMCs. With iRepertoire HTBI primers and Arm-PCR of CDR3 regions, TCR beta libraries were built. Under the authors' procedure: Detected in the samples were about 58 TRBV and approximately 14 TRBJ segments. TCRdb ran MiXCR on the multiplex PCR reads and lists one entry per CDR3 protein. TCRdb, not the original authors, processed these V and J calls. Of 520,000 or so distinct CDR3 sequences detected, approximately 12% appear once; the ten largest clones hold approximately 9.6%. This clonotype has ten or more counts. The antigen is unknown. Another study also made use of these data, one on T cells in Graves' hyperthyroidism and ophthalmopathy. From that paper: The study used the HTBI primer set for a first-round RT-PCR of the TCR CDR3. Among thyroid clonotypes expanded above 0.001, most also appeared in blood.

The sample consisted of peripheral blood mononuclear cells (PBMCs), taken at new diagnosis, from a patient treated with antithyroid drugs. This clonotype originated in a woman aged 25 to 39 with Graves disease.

CDR3 loop: CASSIIGSDGNTIYF. The CDR3 DNA follows: TGTGCCAGTAGTATAATCGGGTCAGACGGAAACACCATATATTTT. The chain joins TRBV19 to TRBJ1-3; D not resolved. The ends were cut back, 2 bases at V and 4 bases at J, with 12 bases in the middle. Per germline, CDR1 LNHDA and CDR2 SQIVND (reference sequence). The CDR3 is 15 amino acids.